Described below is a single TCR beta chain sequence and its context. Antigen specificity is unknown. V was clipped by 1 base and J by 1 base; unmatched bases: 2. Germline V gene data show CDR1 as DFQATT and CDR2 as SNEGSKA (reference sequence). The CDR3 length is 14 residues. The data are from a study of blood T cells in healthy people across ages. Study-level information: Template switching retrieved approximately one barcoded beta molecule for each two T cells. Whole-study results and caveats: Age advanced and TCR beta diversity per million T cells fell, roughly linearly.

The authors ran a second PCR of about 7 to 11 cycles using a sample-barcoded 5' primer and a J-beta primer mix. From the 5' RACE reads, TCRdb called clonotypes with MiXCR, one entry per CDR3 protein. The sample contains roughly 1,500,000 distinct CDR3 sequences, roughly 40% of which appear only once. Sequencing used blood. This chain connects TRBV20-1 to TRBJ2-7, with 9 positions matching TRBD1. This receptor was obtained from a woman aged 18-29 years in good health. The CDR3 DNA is TGCAGTGCTAGAGCGGACAGGGGATCCTACGAGCAGTACTTC. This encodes CSARADRGSYEQYF.